The 3 T cell receptor beta chains below were found in one sample sequenced in a study of beta chain features in type 1 diabetes. TCRB transcripts that were expressed got sequenced, as all of the isolated RNA had been reverse transcribed. Clones were read by immunoSEQ multiplex PCR, and TCRdb kept only the in-frame ones, dropping some. The repertoire holds 680,000 or so clones, with around a sixth as singletons. Sequenced material: naive CD4+ T cells from blood. The receptors derive from a man between 18 and 35 years old in good health.

CDR3 loop: CASSQQMNTEAFF. CDR3 DNA sequence: TGCGCCAGCAGTCAACAGATGAACACTGAAGCTTTCTTT. This chain links TRBV5-1 with TRBJ1-1; D not resolved. V was pared by 5 bases and J by 0 bases, with 8 bases between. The germline V gene has CDR1 SGHRS and CDR2 YFSETQ. CDR3 length: 13 amino acids. Filled out from reference TRBV5-1 and TRBJ1-1, the complete variable domain reads KAGVTQTPRYLIKTRGQQVTLSCSPISGHRSVSWYQQTPGQGLQFLFEYFSETQRNKGNFPGRFSGRQFSNSRSEMNVSTLELGDSALYLCASSQQMNTEAFFGQGTRLTVV.

In the case of this clone: The sample holds other DNA sequences that translate to the same CDR3. The V and J genes are TRBV18 and TRBJ1-1; D remains unclear. This CDR3 spans 12 amino acids. V was shortened by 3 bases and J by 0 bases, with 2 bases between the two germline ends. Germline assignment: CDR1 KGHSH and CDR2 LQKENI. The CDR3 loop reads CASSPLNTEAFF. CDR3 nucleotide sequence: TGTGCCAGCTCACCGTTGAACACTGAAGCTTTCTTT.

The V call is TRBV7-3, the J call TRBJ2-7; D gene uncertain. CDR1 SGHTA and CDR2 FQGTGA come from the germline V gene. The ends were cut back, 3 bases at V and 7 bases at J, with 13 bases in the middle. The CDR3 spans 13 residues. CDR3 sequence (DNA): TGTGCCAGCAGCTTTGGCGCCGGAAGAGAGCAGTACTTC. It encodes CASSFGAGREQYF.